A single sample gave rise to the 17 T cell receptor beta chains below, sequenced in a study of metastatic and nonmetastatic thyroid tumors. None of the patients had undergone any treatment ahead of thyroid surgery. TCRdb re-processed the PCR reads through MiXCR. The sample contains about 8,600 clones, approximately 30% of which appear only once. Sequenced material: adjacent normal tissue. These receptor sequences come from a female donor with papillary thyroid cancer or a benign thyroid nodule (not recorded which). Some clones in this sample may be carry-over from other donors' samples.

As concerns this clone: One base away lies a much larger clone, so this may be a sequencing read error. V gene TRBV18 combines with J gene TRBJ1-2; weak D call: TRBD1 (6 bases). Deletions cut 2 bases from V and 11 bases from J, with 15 bases between. CDR1 is KGHSH and CDR2 is LQKENI in the germline V gene. The CDR3 consists of 13 residues. The CDR3 loop reads CASSPVQGGGYTF. CDR3 in DNA: TGTGCCAGCTCACCAGTACAGGGAGGAGGGTACACCTTC.

This clone was counted many times. The V call is TRBV7-8, the J call TRBJ2-6; a weak D match, TRBD2 (6 bases). Germline assignment: CDR1 SGHVS and CDR2 FQNEAQ. There are 16 residues in the CDR3. The V end was cut by 4 bases, the J end by 0 bases, with 10 bases between. The CDR3 coding sequence is TGTGCCAGCAGCTATGGCGGGATCTCTGGGGCCAACGTCCTGACTTTC. This codes for CASSYGGISGANVLTF.

By share, this clone counts as medium-sized. The V gene is TRBV11-2, the J gene TRBJ1-3, with D unclear. The CDR3 spans 14 residues. V shed 5 bases and J shed 1 base, with 9 bases lying between them. The germline CDR1 and CDR2 sequences are SGHAT and FQNNGV. The CDR3 coding sequence is TGTGCCAGCAGCCTTGCCGGTTCTGGAAACACCATATATTTT. Its protein product is CASSLAGSGNTIYF.

J is TRBJ1-2 and V is TRBV11-2; 11 nucleotides match TRBD1. This CDR3 is 14 amino acids long. Trimming cost V 3 bases and J 8 bases; bases outside gene matches: 5. Germline V gene sequence: CDR1 SGHAT, CDR2 FQNNGV. CDR3 bases: TGTGCCAGCAGCTTGGACAGGGGGCGCGGGGGCTACACCTTC. Its protein is CASSLDRGRGGYTF.

The J gene is TRBJ2-3, the V gene TRBV20-1; 9 bases line up with TRBD1. The CDR3 loop spans 14 amino acids. CDR1 and CDR2 (germline): DFQATT, SNEGSKA (reference sequence). The CDR3 region has the DNA TGCATTTCTGGGGACAGGGATGTTGCAGATACGCAGTATTTT. Translating it yields CISGDRDVADTQYF.

This clone qualifies as medium-sized. The chain has TRBV15 and TRBJ2-7, with D unresolved. The CDR3 spans 14 residues. CDR1 is LNHNV, CDR2 YYDKDF, per germline (reference sequence). Trimming left V 0 bases short and J 6 bases short, with 12 bases between. Here the CDR3 reads CATSRDRVTGEQYF. In DNA form, the CDR3 reads TGTGCCACCAGCAGAGATCGGGTGACCGGCGAGCAGTACTTC.

In this sample, this clone turned up a few times. The rearrangement joins TRBV27 to TRBJ1-6, with D perhaps matching TRBD1 (6 bases). The CDR3 runs to 15 residues. The ends were cut back, 1 base at V and 6 bases at J, with 10 bases in the middle. The germline CDR1 and CDR2 sequences are MNHEY and SMNVEV (reference sequence). CDR3 amino acids: CASSLYTGINSPLHF. DNA of the CDR3: TGTGCCAGCAGTTTATACACAGGGATTAATTCACCCCTCCACTTT.

The rearrangement joins TRBV6-1 to TRBJ1-2; D is undetermined. The CDR3 sequence is 15 residues long. The V gene lost 3 bases and the J gene lost 8 bases, with 19 bases spanning the gap. The V gene's germline CDR1 is MNHNS and CDR2 SASEGT. CDR3 nucleotide sequence: TGTGCCAGCAGTGATCTCTATACCTATTCCCACGGCTACACCTTC. Its protein is CASSDLYTYSHGYTF.

This clone was seen many times. CDR3 nucleotides: TGTGCCAGCAGCGGGGGGCTGAGCGGGGCCTACAATGAGCAGTTCTTC. Translating gives CASSGGLSGAYNEQFF. The J gene is TRBJ2-1, the V gene TRBV9; a possible D gene is TRBD2 (7 bases). Germline CDR1 SGDLS, CDR2 YYNGEE. Trimming took off 3 bases at V and 2 bases at J, with 15 bases between the two ends. This CDR3 contains 16 residues.

The rearrangement joins TRBV9 to TRBJ2-5; the D gene is possibly TRBD2 (5 bases). CDR1 is SGDLS, CDR2 YYNGEE, per germline. This CDR3 is 15 amino acids long. V lost 4 bases to trimming and J lost 6 bases, with 19 bases between them. The CDR3 DNA reads TGTGCCAGCAGCAACTCCGGGATTAGCCTACAGACCCAGTACTTC. This translates into CASSNSGISLQTQYF.

J is TRBJ1-4 and V is TRBV4-1; 10 positions match TRBD1. This CDR3 has 16 residues. V was clipped by 5 bases and J by 8 bases; unmatched bases: 11. The V gene's germline CDR1 is MGHRA and CDR2 YSYEKL. The CDR3 region has the DNA TGCGCCAGCAGCTACGGACACGGGACAGGGGAAGAAAAACTGTTTTTT. It codes for CASSYGHGTGEEKLFF.

This clone qualifies as medium-sized (0.01 to 0.1%). This CDR3 reads CASSDAGIGETQYF. DNA for the CDR3: TGTGCCAGCAGTGATGCGGGAATTGGAGAGACCCAGTACTTC. V gene TRBV2 combines with J gene TRBJ2-5, with D maybe TRBD2 (6 bases). The CDR3 is 14 amino acids. V was cut by 3 bases and J by 4 bases, with 12 bases left in between. CDR1 SNHLY and CDR2 FYNNEI come from the germline V gene.

Notes on this clone: Germline and junction disagree at one end, which may indicate a read error. The genes are TRBV12-5 and TRBJ2-1; 10 bases line up with TRBD2. Per the germline V gene, CDR1 is LGHNT and CDR2 is FRNRAP. The CDR3 covers 18 residues. The CDR3 nucleotides read TGTGCTAGTGTTTTGGAAAGGACTAGCGGTACACTTGGTAATGAGCAGTTCTTC. It translates to CASVLERTSGTLGNEQFF.

The chain uses TRBV5-1 and TRBJ1-2, with D maybe TRBD1 (6 bases). The CDR3 has 13 amino acids. CDR1 and CDR2 from the germline V gene are SGHRS and YFSETQ. Trimming removed 4 bases from V and 10 bases from J, with 17 bases in between. CDR3 coding DNA: TGCGCCAGCAGCGTACAGGGAGGGGACGTCTACACCTTC. Translating gives CASSVQGGDVYTF.

Judged by abundance, this clone is medium-sized (0.01 to 0.1%). The chain joins TRBV11-3 to TRBJ2-2; D is ambiguous. The V and J ends lost 1 base and 8 bases respectively, with 11 bases between them. The CDR3 runs 14 residues. The germline V gene encodes CDR1 SGHNT and CDR2 YENEEA. The CDR3 sequence is CASSLGTGSGELFF. The CDR3 DNA is TGTGCCAGCAGCTTAGGTACCGGATCTGGGGAGCTGTTTTTT.

The genes are TRBV20-1 and TRBJ1-6; possible D gene TRBD1, 5 bases. Germline V gene lookup returns CDR1 DFQATT and CDR2 SNEGSKA (reference sequence). This CDR3 spans 15 amino acids. V was pared by 6 bases and J by 5 bases, with 17 bases between. CDR3 DNA: TGCAGTGCCCAAATGTCGACAGTGGATAATTCACCCCTCCACTTT. Translation: CSAQMSTVDNSPLHF.

This clone is medium-sized. CDR3 amino acids: CASSLDASGGRGGTQYF. The CDR3 bases are TGTGCCAGCAGCTTAGATGCCTCCGGGGGCCGAGGGGGTACGCAGTATTTT. V and J are TRBV11-2 and TRBJ2-3; D possibly uses TRBD1 or TRBD2 (6 bases each). The CDR3 covers 17 residues. With 0 bases removed from V and 8 bases from J, the gap between germline ends came to 21 bases. The germline V gene encodes CDR1 SGHAT and CDR2 FQNNGV.